These 2 T cell receptor beta chains came from one sample sequenced in a study of T cell clonotyping in hematopoietic cell transplantation. Using immunoSEQ multiplex PCR, the repertoire was profiled, and TCRdb retains in-frame clones only, with some absent. Among some 16,000 clones listed, approximately 93% were seen once. Stated time point: recipient sample about 28 days before transplant, after cytoreduction. Sequenced here: peripheral blood mononuclear cells, sampled before stem cell transplant. Source of these receptors: a young man with biphenotypic leukemia. Some clones in this sample may be carry-over from other donors' samples.

The J gene is TRBJ1-6, the V gene TRBV6-1; D gene unclear. CDR1 MNHNS and CDR2 SASEGT come from the germline V gene. This CDR3 is 15 amino acids long. V lost 3 bases and J lost 7, with 13 bases in between. The chain's CDR3 is CASSEAYGGNSPLHF. CDR3 coding DNA: TGTGCCAGCAGTGAGGCGTACGGTGGGAATTCACCCCTCCACTTT.

CDR3 amino acids: CASSQDLSTEAFF. The CDR3 nucleotides are TGCGCCAGCAGCCAAGATCTGAGCACTGAAGCTTTCTTT. The chain has TRBV4-1 and TRBJ1-1; no clear D gene. Germline V gene lookup returns CDR1 MGHRA and CDR2 YSYEKL. The CDR3 length is 13 residues. V lost 0 bases and J 4 bases, leaving 6 bases between the germline ends.